Below, 5 T cell receptor beta chains from the same sample are listed, as sequenced in a study of T-cell reconstitution after alpha-beta-depleted transplantation in children. A library of TCRbeta sequences, prepared with unique molecular identifiers, was generated. TCRdb redid the calling of the PCR reads with MiXCR, one entry per CDR3 protein. The sample gives 150,000 to 250,000 distinct CDR3 sequences, 6.3% of which show up once; about 4.4% is in the top ten. The sample consisted of PBMCs, taken before TCRalphabeta/CD19-depleted stem cell transplant. The origin of the receptors is a girl under three years old with combined immunodeficiency, due to receive a stem cell transplant.

This clonotype was counted ten times or more. This chain uses TRBV7-9 with TRBJ1-2; no clear D. The CDR3 extends over 15 amino acids. In germline, CDR1 is SEHNR, CDR2 FQNEAQ (reference sequence). V shed 0 bases and J shed 1 base, with 9 bases lying between them. CDR3 residues: CASSLAAVLNYGYTF. CDR3 in DNA: TGTGCCAGCAGCTTAGCAGCAGTCCTTAACTATGGCTACACCTTC.

This clonotype was counted ten times or more. This chain joins TRBV7-8 and TRBJ2-1; 10 bases line up with TRBD2. The ends lost 0 bases at V and 7 bases at J; junction bases unmatched: 3. Per germline, CDR1 SGHVS and CDR2 FQNEAQ. CDR3 length: 15 residues. CDR3 in DNA: TGTGCCAGCAGCTTAGCTAGCGGGGGGAGGAATGAGCAGTTCTTC. It specifies CASSLASGGRNEQFF. Looking up the rest from reference TRBV7-8 and TRBJ2-1 gives the full variable domain: GAGVSQSPRYKVAKRGQDVALRCDPISGHVSLFWYQQALGQGPEFLTYFQNEAQLDKSGLPSDRFFAERPEGSVSTLKIQRTQQEDSAVYLCASSLASGGRNEQFFGPGTRLTVL.

This clonotype was seen repeatedly, ten times or more. This rearrangement joins TRBV27 to TRBJ2-5, with D hard to call. The CDR3 is 12 amino acids. Trimming took off 0 bases at V and 13 bases at J, with 12 bases between the two ends. In germline, CDR1 is MNHEY, CDR2 SMNVEV (reference sequence). Written as DNA, the CDR3 is TGTGCCAGCAGTTTATCGGGGTGGCGGTTGTACTTC. This gives the protein CASSLSGWRLYF.

This clonotype was detected many times. The V gene is TRBV11-2, the J gene TRBJ1-1; TRBD1 is a possible D gene (5 bases). The V and J ends lost 4 bases and 0 bases respectively, with 9 bases between them. The germline CDR1 and CDR2 sequences are SGHAT and FQNNGV. This CDR3 is built from 14 residues. The CDR3 region has the DNA TGTGCCAGCAGCTCGGACATAATGAACACTGAAGCTTTCTTT. Translation: CASSSDIMNTEAFF.

This clonotype was seen at least ten times. CDR3 region: CASSLYPLRAYEQYF. The CDR3 coding sequence is TGTGCCAGCAGTCTATACCCCTTGCGGGCCTACGAGCAGTACTTC. The chain joins TRBV6-5 to TRBJ2-7; D perhaps matches TRBD2 (5 bases). The germline V gene encodes CDR1 MNHEY and CDR2 SVGAGI. V lost 5 bases and J 2 bases, leaving 16 bases between the germline ends. There are 15 residues in the CDR3.